This T cell receptor beta chain was documented in a study of molecular identifiers for immune sequencing clone quantification. Overall study findings and caveats: Spiked Jurkat TCR RNA equal to one cell could reportedly be picked out among 900,000 to 1,000,000 naive cells.

This clonotype was counted a few times. Its specificity is unknown. Trimming removed 6 bases from V and 9 bases from J; junction bases left unmatched: 5. Germline V gives CDR1 MNHEY, CDR2 SVGEGT. The CDR3 is made up of 13 amino acids. MiXCR, run by TCRdb on the PCR reads, gives a single entry per CDR3 protein. Altogether roughly 55,000 distinct CDR3 sequences are present, roughly a third being singletons, with the ten largest covering 3.5% to 4%. The genes are TRBV6-2 or TRBV6-3 and TRBJ1-5; TRBD1 agrees at 10 bases. This clonotype was obtained from a human donor in good health. Some libraries in this study had Jurkat cell RNA spiked in. What was sequenced was naive CD8+ T cells from blood, with Jurkat cell RNA spiked in. Specified subset: FACS-sorted CD8+CD4-CCR7+CD45RA+ naive T cells. CDR3 bases: TGTGCCAGCAGGGACAGGGGGTTTTCGCCCCAGCATTTT. This translates into CASRDRGFSPQHF.